These 5 T cell receptor beta chains were all obtained from the same sample, sequenced in a study of cytomegalovirus exposure and HLA in healthy donors. The study ran its PCR with 60 Vbeta and 13 Jbeta primers. Assay used: immunoSEQ multiplex PCR; TCRdb lists only in-frame clones, some missing. Here the sample spans over 110,000 clones, roughly four fifths being singletons. Sample: PBMCs. Receptor source: a male donor in good health and CMV-seronegative.

This chain links TRBV7-8 with TRBJ2-3; the match to TRBD2 covers 12 bases. Germline trimming cut 5 bases from V and 3 bases from J; bases unmatched to any gene: 9. The germline V gene encodes CDR1 SGHVS and CDR2 FQNEAQ. CDR3 size: 17 residues. CDR3 DNA: TGTGCCAGCAGCCCAAGGATTCTAGCGGGAGGGACAGATACGCAGTATTTT. This codes for CASSPRILAGGTDTQYF. The variable domain in full, completed from reference TRBV7-8 and TRBJ2-3, reads GAGVSQSPRYKVAKRGQDVALRCDPISGHVSLFWYQQALGQGPEFLTYFQNEAQLDKSGLPSDRFFAERPEGSVSTLKIQRTQQEDSAVYLCASSPRILAGGTDTQYFGPGTRLTVL.

Of note for this clone: Other DNA sequences in the sample encode the same CDR3. The chain carries TRBV29-1 and TRBJ2-5; D is ambiguous. Germline-derived CDR1 and CDR2 are SQVTM and ANQGSEA. The CDR3 has 12 amino acids. As DNA, the CDR3 is TGCAGTGTGCTTACTCCCCAAGAGACCCAGTACTTC. The encoded protein is CSVLTPQETQYF. The full variable domain, in which reference TRBV29-1 and TRBJ2-5 provide the parts outside the CDR3, is SAVISQKPSRDICQRGTSLTIQCQVDSQVTMMFWYRQQPGQSLTLIATANQGSEATYESGFVIDKFPISRPNLTFSTLTVSNMSPEDSSIYLCSVLTPQETQYFGPGTRLLVL.

As for this clone: Germline is not matched at one junction end, which may reflect a read error. Other nucleotide sequences from this sample produce the same CDR3. The V gene is TRBV4-1, the J gene TRBJ2-7, with 7 bases that match TRBD2. This CDR3 has 16 amino acids. Germline V gene lookup returns CDR1 MGHRA and CDR2 YSYEKL. The CDR3 region is CASSQDRASGTYEQYF. The CDR3 DNA sequence: TGCGCCAGCAGCCAAGATCGGGCTAGCGGAACCTACGAGCAGTATTTC.

The chain couples TRBV10-3 to TRBJ2-7; D unclear. Germline CDR1 reads ENHRY; CDR2 reads SYGVKD. This CDR3 comprises 14 residues. V dropped 4 bases and J dropped 7 bases, with 17 bases sitting between them. The chain's CDR3 is CAISGPSETGEQYF. In DNA form, the CDR3 reads TGTGCCATCAGTGGTCCTAGTGAGACGGGTGAGCAGTACTTC.

V is TRBV9 and J is TRBJ2-7; 9 bases are a match to TRBD2. This CDR3 contains 15 residues. CDR1 and CDR2 from the germline V gene are SGDLS and YYNGEE. J gave up 3 bases and V 3 bases, and 7 bases lay outside the gene matches. The CDR3 DNA reads TGTGCCAGCAGCGCCTCGACTAGCGGCCTCTACGAGCAGTACTTC. Amino acids: CASSASTSGLYEQYF.